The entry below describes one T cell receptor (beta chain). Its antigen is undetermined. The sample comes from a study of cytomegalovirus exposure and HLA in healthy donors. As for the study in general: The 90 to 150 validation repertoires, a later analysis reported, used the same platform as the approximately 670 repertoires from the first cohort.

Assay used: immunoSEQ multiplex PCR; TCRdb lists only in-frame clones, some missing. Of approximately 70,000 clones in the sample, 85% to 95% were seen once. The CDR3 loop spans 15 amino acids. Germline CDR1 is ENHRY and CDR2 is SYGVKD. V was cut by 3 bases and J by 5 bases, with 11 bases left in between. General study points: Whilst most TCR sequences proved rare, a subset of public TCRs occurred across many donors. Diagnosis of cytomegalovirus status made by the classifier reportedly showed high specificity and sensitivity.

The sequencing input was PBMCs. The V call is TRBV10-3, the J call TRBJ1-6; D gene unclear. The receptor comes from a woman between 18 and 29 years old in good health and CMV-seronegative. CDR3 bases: TGTGCCATCAGTGACAGGAACAATAATAATTCACCCCTCCACTTT. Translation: CAISDRNNNNSPLHF.